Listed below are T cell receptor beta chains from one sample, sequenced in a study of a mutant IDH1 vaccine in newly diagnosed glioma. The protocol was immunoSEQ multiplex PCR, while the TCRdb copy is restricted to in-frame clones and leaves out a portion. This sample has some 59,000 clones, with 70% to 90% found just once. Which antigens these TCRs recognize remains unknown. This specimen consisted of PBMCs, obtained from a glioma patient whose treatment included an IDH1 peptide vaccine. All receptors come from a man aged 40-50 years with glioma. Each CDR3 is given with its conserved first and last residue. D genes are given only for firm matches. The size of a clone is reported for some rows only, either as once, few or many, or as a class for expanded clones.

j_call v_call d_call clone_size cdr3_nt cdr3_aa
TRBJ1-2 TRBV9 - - TGTGCCAGCAGCGTTGGGACGGAAAACTATGGCTACACCTTC CASSVGTENYGYTF
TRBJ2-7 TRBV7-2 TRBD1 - TGTGCCAGCAGCTTAGCATGGGACAGGCCTCCGGACGAGCAGTACTTC CASSLAWDRPPDEQYF
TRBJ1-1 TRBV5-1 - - TGCGCCAGCAGCTTGGAGAATCGGAACACTGAAGCTTTCTTT CASSLENRNTEAFF
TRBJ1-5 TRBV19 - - TGTGCCAGCTCTAGCGGGGTTCATCAGCCCCAGCATTTT CASSSGVHQPQHF
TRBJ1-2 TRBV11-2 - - TGTGCCAGCAGCTTAGATACAGGGAAACTCTATGGCTACACCTTC CASSLDTGKLYGYTF
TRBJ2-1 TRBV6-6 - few TGTGCCAGCAGTTACTCCCTAGCGGAGCAGTTCTTC CASSYSLAEQFF
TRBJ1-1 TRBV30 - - TGTGCCTGGATCCATGGCCCGCGGAACACTGAAGCTTTCTTT CAWIHGPRNTEAFF
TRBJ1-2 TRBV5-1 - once TGCGCCAGCAGCTTGGATCCCGGAGGATATGGCTACACCTTC CASSLDPGGYGYTF
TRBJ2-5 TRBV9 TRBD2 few TGTGCCAGCAGCGTAGGGGTAGCGGGGGCGTACCAAGAGACCCAGTACTTC CASSVGVAGAYQETQYF
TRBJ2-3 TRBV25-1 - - TGTGCCAGCTCTCGGGACTCCACAGATACGCAGTATTTT CASSRDSTDTQYF
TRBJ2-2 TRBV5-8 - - TGTGCCAGCAGCCTCCGGGGCGGGGAGAACACCGGGGAGCTGTTTTTT CASSLRGGENTGELFF
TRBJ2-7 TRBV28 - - TGTGCCAGCAGTTCCTACCATGAGCAGTACTTC CASSSYHEQYF
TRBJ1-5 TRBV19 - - TGTGCCAGTAGCAAGGGCCGCTTCATGGGCAATCAGCCCCAGCATTTT CASSKGRFMGNQPQHF